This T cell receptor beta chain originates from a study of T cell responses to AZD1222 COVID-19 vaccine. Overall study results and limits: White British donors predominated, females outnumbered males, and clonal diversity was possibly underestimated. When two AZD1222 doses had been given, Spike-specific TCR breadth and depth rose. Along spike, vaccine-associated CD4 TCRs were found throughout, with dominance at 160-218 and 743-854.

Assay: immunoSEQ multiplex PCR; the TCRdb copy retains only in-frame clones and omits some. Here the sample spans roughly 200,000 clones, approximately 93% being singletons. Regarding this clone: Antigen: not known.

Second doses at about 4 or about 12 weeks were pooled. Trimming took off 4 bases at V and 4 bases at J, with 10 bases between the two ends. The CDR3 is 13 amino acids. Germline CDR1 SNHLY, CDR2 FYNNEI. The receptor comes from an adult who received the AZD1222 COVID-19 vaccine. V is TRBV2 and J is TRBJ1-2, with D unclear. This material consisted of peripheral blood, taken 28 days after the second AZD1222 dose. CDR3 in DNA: TGTGCCAGCAGTGGGGAAGGATTCTATGGCTACACCTTC. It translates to CASSGEGFYGYTF.